Presented here are 7 T cell receptor beta chains from one specimen sequenced in a study of blood T cell repertoires in COVID-19. Method: immunoSEQ multiplex PCR; TCRdb's copy keeps in-frame clones and lacks some. The sample includes approximately 68,000 clones, roughly 90% of them seen just once. The sequencing sample was made of peripheral blood. The receptors were gathered from a man aged 65-85 years with active or convalescent COVID-19.

The chain couples TRBV7-9 to TRBJ2-6; D not certain. Germline lookup yields CDR1 SEHNR and CDR2 FQNEAQ (reference sequence). V lost 1 base and J lost 4, with 11 bases in between. The CDR3 is 16 residues long. CDR3 sequence (DNA): TGTGCCAGCAGCTTAGGGGCAGTCTCCGGGGCCAACGTCCTGACTTTC. This encodes CASSLGAVSGANVLTF.

The chain has TRBV29-1 and TRBJ2-1; 10 bases map to TRBD2. The CDR3 runs 13 residues. V gave up 5 bases and J gave up 8 bases; unmatched junction bases: 6. Germline V gene sequence: CDR1 SQVTM, CDR2 ANQGSEA. CDR3 in amino acids: CSVTPSGSYEQFF. The CDR3 DNA follows: TGCAGCGTTACGCCTAGCGGGAGCTATGAGCAGTTCTTC.

The chain is built from TRBV6-6 and TRBJ1-2; TRBD1 matches at 9 bases. J lost 6 bases, V lost 5 bases, and 4 bases had no gene match. This CDR3 has 13 amino acids. Germline CDR1 MNHNY, CDR2 SVGAGI (reference sequence). Here the CDR3 DNA reads TGTGCCAGCAGTCCCCGGGACAGGGATGGCTACACCTTC. Its translation: CASSPRDRDGYTF.

This sequence joins TRBV6-5 and TRBJ2-5, with 14 bases matching TRBD2. Germline-derived CDR1 and CDR2 are MNHEY and SVGAGI. The length of the CDR3 is 15 residues. V lost 6 bases to trimming and J lost 3 bases; unmatched junction nucleotides: 3. CDR3 nucleotides: TGTGCCAGCAGCCTGGGACTAGCGGGAGAAGAGACCCAGTACTTC. Translated: CASSLGLAGEETQYF.

This chain connects TRBV19 to TRBJ1-2; D might be TRBD1 (5 bases). Trimming cost V 8 bases and J 8 bases, with 21 bases left between them. This CDR3 is built from 14 residues. The V gene's germline CDR1 is LNHDA and CDR2 SQIVND (reference sequence). Here the CDR3 DNA reads TGTGCCAGTGTCACCGTGCGGGGCACTTTAGGCTACACCTTC. Protein: CASVTVRGTLGYTF.

V and J are TRBV29-1 and TRBJ2-7, with 10 bases that match TRBD1. The CDR3 runs to 16 residues. Trimming removed 1 base from V and 5 bases from J; junction bases left unmatched: 11. Germline values: CDR1 SQVTM, CDR2 ANQGSEA. The CDR3 is CSVEGGGDRGGNEQYF. CDR3 DNA: TGCAGCGTTGAAGGAGGAGGGGACAGGGGTGGAAACGAGCAGTACTTC.

The V gene is TRBV2, the J gene TRBJ1-5, with D possibly being TRBD1 (5 bases). Trimming pared 5 bases from V and 7 bases from J, leaving 12 bases between. CDR1 SNHLY and CDR2 FYNNEI come from the germline V gene. This CDR3 spans 13 amino acids. In DNA form, the CDR3 reads TGTGCCAGCAGTACCGACGGGGGGCAGCCCCAGCATTTT. This translates into CASSTDGGQPQHF.